What follows are 10 T cell receptor beta chains derived from one specimen sequenced in a study of regulatory T cells in long-lasting Graves disease. Building the TCR beta libraries relied on iRepertoire HTBI primers, and CDR3 regions underwent Arm-PCR. TCRdb ran MiXCR on the multiplex PCR reads and lists one entry per CDR3 protein. The sample gives about 380,000 distinct CDR3 sequences, roughly a sixth of which show up once; approximately 22% is in the top ten. Time point of the sample: newly diagnosed GD, antithyroid drugs for less than 3 months. The TCR library was made from RNA extracted from PBMCs. The sample here was peripheral blood mononuclear cells (PBMCs), taken at new diagnosis, from a patient treated with antithyroid drugs. These receptors all stem from a female donor with Graves disease.

This clonotype appeared many times. The V and J genes are TRBV7-3 and TRBJ2-2, with D tentatively TRBD2 (6 bases). The germline CDR1 and CDR2 sequences are SGHTA and FQGTGA. The V end lost 7 bases, the J end lost 2 bases, and 14 bases lay between the germline ends. The CDR3 loop spans 15 amino acids. The CDR3 DNA reads TGTGCCAGCACGACCGGGAGAGGCAACACCGGGGAGCTGTTTTTT. Its protein product is CASTTGRGNTGELFF.

The J gene is TRBJ1-2, the V gene TRBV20-1; TRBD1 aligns across 7 bases. The CDR3 contains 12 residues. The germline V gene has CDR1 DFQATT and CDR2 SNEGSKA (reference sequence). V was pared by 6 bases and J by 2 bases, with 3 bases of the junction left unmatched. DNA for the CDR3: TGCAGTGCGCGACAGGGAAACTATGGCTACACCTTC. Amino acids: CSARQGNYGYTF.

This clonotype was counted ten times or more. CDR3 residues: CASSPPGTALSGGYTF. DNA of the CDR3: TGTGCCAGCAGTCCACCCGGGACAGCGCTATCGGGGGGCTACACCTTC. This chain links TRBV28 with TRBJ1-2; 7 nucleotides align to TRBD1. CDR1 is MDHEN, CDR2 SYDVKM, per germline. J lost 8 bases, V lost 5 bases, and 17 bases had no gene match. The CDR3 loop spans 16 amino acids.

This clonotype was picked up many times. V gene TRBV5-1 combines with J gene TRBJ2-1; D is perhaps TRBD2 (5 bases). V gave up 2 bases and J gave up 5 bases, with 8 bases separating them. Germline V gene data show CDR1 as SGHRS and CDR2 as YFSETQ. CDR3 size: 13 residues. The chain's CDR3 is CASSFRGDNEQFF. CDR3 sequence (DNA): TGCGCCAGCAGCTTTCGGGGTGACAATGAGCAGTTCTTC. Using reference TRBV5-1 and TRBJ2-1 for the parts outside the CDR3, the full variable domain is KAGVTQTPRYLIKTRGQQVTLSCSPISGHRSVSWYQQTPGQGLQFLFEYFSETQRNKGNFPGRFSGRQFSNSRSEMNVSTLELGDSALYLCASSFRGDNEQFFGPGTRLTVL.

The rearrangement uses TRBV14 and TRBJ1-1; tentatively, D is TRBD1 (5 bases). V was trimmed by 4 bases and J by 1 base, leaving 16 bases between them. CDR3 length: 16 amino acids. Germline V gene data show CDR1 as SGHDN and CDR2 as FVKESK. This CDR3 is CASSPLRGTRNTEAFF. The CDR3 DNA reads as TGTGCCAGCAGCCCTTTAAGAGGGACTCGGAACACTGAAGCTTTCTTT.

This clonotype was counted at least ten times. V usage is TRBV20-1 and J usage is TRBJ1-2; D possibly corresponds to TRBD1 (6 bases). V lost 2 bases, J lost 3 bases, and 13 bases lay in between. CDR1 and CDR2 (germline): DFQATT, SNEGSKA (reference sequence). The CDR3 covers 14 residues. The CDR3 DNA reads TGCAGTGCTAGAAATCCAGGGGCCCACTATGGCTACACCTTC. Translation gives CSARNPGAHYGYTF.

This clonotype was recorded many times. The V call is TRBV4-1, the J call TRBJ1-3; possibly TRBD1 for D (6 bases). Looked up from germline, CDR1 is MGHRA and CDR2 is YSYEKL. This CDR3 has 17 amino acids. Trimming cost V 3 bases and J 2 bases, with 17 bases left between them. The CDR3 loop reads CASSQDSERFPGNTIYF. The CDR3 DNA is TGCGCCAGCAGCCAGGACAGCGAAAGATTCCCTGGAAACACCATATATTTT.

Comments on this clonotype: A read error is likely here: a far larger clone is one base away. This chain connects TRBV7-9 to TRBJ2-3; 11 nucleotides match TRBD1. The J call may be mistaken, given a closer DNA end match to TRBJ1-1. This CDR3 contains 15 residues. Germline V gene data show CDR1 as SEHNR and CDR2 as FQNEAQ (reference sequence). The DNA of the CDR3 is TGTGCCAGCATACCCGAGGGACAGGGGGTGACTAAAGCTTTCTTT. Translation gives CASIPEGQGVTKAFF.

About this clonotype: A much larger clone differs from this one at a single base, so this may be a read error. The chain uses TRBV6-1 and TRBJ2-1; weak D call: TRBD1 (5 bases). CDR3 size: 11 residues. CDR1 is MNHNS and CDR2 is SASEGT in the germline V gene. CDR3 in amino acids: CAGSHRTEQFF. The CDR3 coding sequence is TGTGCCGGCAGCCACAGGACTGAGCAGTTCTTC.

This chain links TRBV4-3 with TRBJ1-2; TRBD1 matches 8 bases. Germline CDR1 and CDR2: LGHNA and YSLEER. J gave up 2 bases and V 0 bases, and 11 bases lay outside the gene matches. The CDR3 is made up of 18 amino acids. Written as DNA, the CDR3 is TGCGCCAGCAGCCAAGAATGGGGACAGGAGATACTAAACTATGGCTACACCTTC. It is translated as CASSQEWGQEILNYGYTF.